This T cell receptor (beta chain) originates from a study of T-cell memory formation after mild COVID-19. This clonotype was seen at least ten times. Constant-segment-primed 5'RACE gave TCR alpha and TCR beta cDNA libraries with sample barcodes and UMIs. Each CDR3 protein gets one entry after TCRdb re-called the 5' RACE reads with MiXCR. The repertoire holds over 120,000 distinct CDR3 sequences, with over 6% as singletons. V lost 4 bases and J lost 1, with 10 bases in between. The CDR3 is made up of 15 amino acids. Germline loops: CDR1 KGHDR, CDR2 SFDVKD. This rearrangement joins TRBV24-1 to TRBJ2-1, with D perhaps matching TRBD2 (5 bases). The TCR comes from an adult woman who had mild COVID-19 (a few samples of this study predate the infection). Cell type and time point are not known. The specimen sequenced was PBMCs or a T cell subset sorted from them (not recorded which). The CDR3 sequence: CATSDPGSSYNEQFF. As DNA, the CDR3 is TGTGCCACCAGTGACCCGGGGAGTTCCTACAATGAGCAGTTCTTC.